This record concerns one TCR beta chain sequence. Per the germline V gene, CDR1 is ENHRY and CDR2 is SYGVKD. V gave up 5 bases and J gave up 4 bases, with 17 bases separating them. The length of the CDR3 is 15 residues. This record comes from a study of technical replicates of blood from a few donors. The assay was immunoSEQ multiplex PCR, and TCRdb's table has in-frame clones only and misses some. In the table there are 75,000 to 95,000 clones, 90% to 97% of which are singletons. The chain combines TRBV10-3 with TRBJ1-1, with D maybe TRBD1 (5 bases). The TCR comes from a human donor in good health. The sequenced sample consisted of T cells isolated from PBMCs. The CDR3: CAISRRSGSGTEAFF. CDR3 DNA: TGTGCCATCAGTCGAAGGTCAGGGTCGGGCACTGAAGCTTTCTTT.